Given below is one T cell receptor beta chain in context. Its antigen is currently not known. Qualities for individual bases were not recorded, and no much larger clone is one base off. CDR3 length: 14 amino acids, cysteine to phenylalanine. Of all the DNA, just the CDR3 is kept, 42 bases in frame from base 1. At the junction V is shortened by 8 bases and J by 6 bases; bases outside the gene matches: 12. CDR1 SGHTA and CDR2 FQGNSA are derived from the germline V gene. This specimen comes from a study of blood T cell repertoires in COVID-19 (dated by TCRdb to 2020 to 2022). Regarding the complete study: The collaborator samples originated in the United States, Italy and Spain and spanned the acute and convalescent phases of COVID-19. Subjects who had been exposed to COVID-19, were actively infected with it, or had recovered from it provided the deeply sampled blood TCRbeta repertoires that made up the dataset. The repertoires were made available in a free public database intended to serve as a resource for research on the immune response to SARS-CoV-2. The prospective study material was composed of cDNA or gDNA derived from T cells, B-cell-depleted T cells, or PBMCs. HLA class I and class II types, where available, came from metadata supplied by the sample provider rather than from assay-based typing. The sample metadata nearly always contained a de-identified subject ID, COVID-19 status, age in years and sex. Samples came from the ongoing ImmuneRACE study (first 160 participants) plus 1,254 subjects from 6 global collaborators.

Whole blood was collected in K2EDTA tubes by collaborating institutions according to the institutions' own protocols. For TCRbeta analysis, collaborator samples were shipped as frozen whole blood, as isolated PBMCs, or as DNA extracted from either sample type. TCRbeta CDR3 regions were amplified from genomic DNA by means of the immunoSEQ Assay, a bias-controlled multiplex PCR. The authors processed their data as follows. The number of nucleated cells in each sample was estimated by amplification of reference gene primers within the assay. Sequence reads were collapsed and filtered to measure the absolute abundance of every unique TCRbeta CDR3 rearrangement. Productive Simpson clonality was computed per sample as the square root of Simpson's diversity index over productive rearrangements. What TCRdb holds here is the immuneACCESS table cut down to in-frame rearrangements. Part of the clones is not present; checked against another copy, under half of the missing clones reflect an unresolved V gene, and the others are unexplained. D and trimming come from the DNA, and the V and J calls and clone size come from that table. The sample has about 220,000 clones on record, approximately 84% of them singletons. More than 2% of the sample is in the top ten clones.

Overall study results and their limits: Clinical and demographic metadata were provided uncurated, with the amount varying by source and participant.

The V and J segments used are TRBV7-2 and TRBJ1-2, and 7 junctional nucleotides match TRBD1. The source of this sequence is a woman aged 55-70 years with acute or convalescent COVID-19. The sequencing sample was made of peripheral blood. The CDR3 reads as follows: CASRPTGMRNGYTF. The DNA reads TGTGCCAGCCGACCGACAGGGATGAGAAATGGCTACACCTTC.